This entry describes one T cell receptor (beta chain). The sample's time point: patch test 1, 2 weeks after DPC sensitization. Noted treatment: therapeutic diphenylcyclopropenone sensitization with weekly scalp DPC. The sample is drawn from a study of human T cells and chemical hapten exposure. The germline CDR1 and CDR2 sequences are SGDLS and YYNGEE. The germline V and J ends were trimmed by 4 bases and 2 bases, with 17 bases remaining between them. This CDR3 region has 16 residues. TCRdb processed the RACE reads anew with MiXCR; each CDR3 protein has one entry. The sample consists of about 69,000 distinct CDR3 sequences, around 30% of them appearing once.

The J gene is TRBJ2-3, the V gene TRBV9; D may be TRBD2 (5 bases). The specimen was whole blood, collected in connection with sensitization to the hapten diphenylcyclopropenone (DPC). The sequence came from a man in his forties with alopecia areata. Some clones in this sample may be carry-over from other donors' samples. The CDR3 DNA sequence: TGTGCCAGCAGCACTCGAGAGGGCTCTTTCACAGATACGCAGTATTTT. It specifies CASSTREGSFTDTQYF.